A selection of T cell receptor beta chains follows, all from one sample in a study of T cells in tuberculosis. Sequencing was performed with immunoSEQ multiplex PCR; in TCRdb, only in-frame clones are kept and a portion is missing. Of more than 45,000 clones detected, roughly 87% appear once; the ten largest clones hold about a fifth. Sample: CD1b-GMM tetramer-negative cells sorted from PBMCs. All receptors come from an adult woman with latent tuberculosis. CDR3s leave out the opening cysteine and the closing phenylalanine or tryptophan.

>TRBV2|TRBJ1-6
ASSEPVHSISPLH
>TRBV28|TRBJ2-7
ASSAHSRYEQY
>TRBV27|TRBJ2-1
ATRRAGSYNEQF
>TRBV7-2|TRBJ1-2
ASSFRGKGEEGYGYT
>TRBV7-9|TRBJ1-2
ASSLWDGEQGVYGYT
>TRBV29-1|TRBJ2-2
SVDRDDTGELF
>TRBV9|TRBJ2-1
ASSSSGSTYNEQF
>TRBV7-9|TRBJ2-3
ASSPWDSDTQY
>TRBV6-5|TRBJ1-1
ASSYSYSPEAF
>TRBV7-9|TRBJ2-3
ASSLISRVSIPDTQY
>TRBV9|TRBJ1-3
ASSRHPGTGVSGNTIY
>TRBV7-9|TRBJ2-3
ASSLESGVGDTQY
>TRBV2|TRBJ2-7
ASRKETVSYEQY
>TRBV5-1|TRBJ2-3
ASSLDTGLADTQY
>TRBV7-9|TRBJ1-2
ASSFLPGEGYGYT
>TRBV7-9|TRBJ1-5
ASSLAPDSYSNQPQH
>TRBV29-1|TRBJ2-7
SVEDLAYEQY
>TRBV6-4|TRBJ2-3
ASSTRRNTSTDTQY
>TRBV27|TRBJ2-2
ATMEDTGELF
>TRBV5-1|TRBJ2-1
ASSFPGTSGSSYNEQF
>TRBV27|TRBJ1-6
ASSFLAPSAPLH
>TRBV7-9|TRBJ2-7
ASSSTEASYEQY
>TRBV5-8|TRBJ1-5
ASSQLRQPQH
>TRBV6-6|-
ASSYSQGFTYEQY
>TRBV7-9|TRBJ2-5
ASSSSRDFFETQY
>TRBV7-2|TRBJ2-3
ASRLASGAGADTQY
>TRBV6-5|TRBJ1-1
ASSNRDSNTEAF
>TRBV5-1|TRBJ1-2
ASSDNQAGYT
>TRBV29-1|TRBJ2-3
SASTSGAITDTQY
>TRBV5-6|TRBJ2-1
ASSLQSQEGEQF
>TRBV7-2|-
ASSTGTSGYEQY
>TRBV23-1|TRBJ2-1
ASSQSTGHGYNEQF
>TRBV29-1|TRBJ2-3
SVATTGRDTQY
>TRBV29-1|TRBJ1-1
SVEDTVNTEAF
>TRBV19|TRBJ2-5
ASSMSSRETQY
>TRBV19|TRBJ2-5
ASSAARQGETQY
>TRBV6-1|TRBJ1-2
ASSEGAGTNYGYT
>TRBV5-5|TRBJ1-2
ASSLSGANYGYT
>TRBV7-2|TRBJ2-2
ASSTHSGRITGELF
>TRBV27|TRBJ2-7
ASTPGHNYEQY
>TRBV28|TRBJ2-7
ARPGREYEQY
>TRBV10-3|TRBJ1-4
AISDGRGTNEKLF
>TRBV28|TRBJ2-7
ASSSGYEQY
>TRBV30|TRBJ1-2
AWSVTGRGVEGYT
>TRBV7-2|TRBJ1-4
ASSGRDGGVYEKLF
>TRBV4-1|TRBJ1-5
ASSQAGRAQPQH
>TRBV10-1|TRBJ1-5
ASSKTGGNQPQH
>TRBV29-1|TRBJ2-2
SGKQGLNTGELF
>TRBV6-1|TRBJ1-2
ASSGPNVNPGQVYGYT
>TRBV25-1|TRBJ1-2
ASSEYVVNYAGGYT
>TRBV5-1|TRBJ2-3
ASNEAGGLDTQY
>TRBV4-2|TRBJ2-5
ASSPLGREHQETQY
>TRBV7-2|TRBJ2-7
ASSRDRERHEQY
>TRBV19|TRBJ2-3
ASSMLGGTGGRTDTQY